This is a list of T cell receptor beta chains from one sample in a study of relationships among human T cell subsets. TCRdb redid the calling of the multiplex PCR reads with MiXCR, one entry per CDR3 protein. The sample lists approximately 15,000 distinct CDR3 sequences; around two thirds were seen once. The material sequenced was total T cells sorted from blood. The receptors here all came from a man aged 35 to 55 in good health. Both conserved end residues are part of each CDR3. A D gene is named only where the DNA matches it firmly. Rows give clone size only sometimes, using once, few, many, or a class for an expanded clone.

CDR3aa	CDR3nt	d_gene	abundance	v_gene	j_gene
CASSLDNSASTIQYF	TGTGCCAGCAGCTTAGATAATTCGGCTAGCACCATTCAGTACTTC	-	-	TRBV11-2	TRBJ2-4
CASSFSRASYEQYF	TGTGCCAGCAGCTTCTCCCGGGCCTCCTACGAGCAGTACTTC	-	-	TRBV11-2	TRBJ2-7
CASSLVVYNEQFF	TGTGCCAGCAGCTTAGTAGTCTACAATGAGCAGTTCTTC	-	few	TRBV7-9	TRBJ2-1
CATQTGQDLDSNQPQHF	TGTGCCACCCAGACTGGACAGGACCTGGATAGCAATCAGCCCCAGCATTTT	TRBD1	-	TRBV19	TRBJ1-5
CASSLVPFQPQHF	TGTGCCAGCAGCTTAGTCCCTTTTCAGCCCCAGCATTTT	-	-	TRBV11-2	TRBJ1-5
CASSETSGSTGELFF	TGTGCCAGCAGTGAGACTAGCGGGAGCACCGGGGAGCTGTTTTTT	TRBD2	-	TRBV6-1	TRBJ2-2
CASSGTYRSSGANVLTF	TGTGCCAGCAGTGGGACCTACAGGTCCTCTGGGGCCAACGTCCTGACTTTC	-	-	TRBV25-1	TRBJ2-6
CASSPGGGPDTQYF	TGCGCCAGCAGCCCGGGAGGGGGCCCAGATACGCAGTATTTT	-	-	TRBV5-1	TRBJ2-3
CASSLAGRSTSYEQYF	TGTGCCAGCAGCTTGGCGGGACGGTCCACCTCATACGAGCAGTACTTC	-	-	TRBV5-6	TRBJ2-7
CASSSGAADEQFF	TGCGCCAGTTCTAGCGGGGCGGCCGATGAGCAGTTCTTC	TRBD2	-	TRBV10-1	TRBJ2-1
CASSLGLVEETQYF	TGTGCCAGCAGCCTGGGACTAGTGGAAGAGACCCAGTACTTC	TRBD2	-	TRBV7-9	TRBJ2-5
CASSHALAYNEQFF	TGTGCCAGCAGCCACGCTCTCGCCTACAATGAGCAGTTCTTC	-	-	TRBV14	TRBJ2-1
CASPPGSGNTIYF	TGCGCCAGCCCCCCAGGGTCTGGAAACACCATATATTTT	-	-	TRBV10-2	TRBJ1-3
CASSYSRAKNIQYF	TGTGCCAGCAGTTACTCCAGGGCCAAAAACATTCAGTACTTC	-	-	TRBV6-5	TRBJ2-4
CSVEPSGAVRAFF	TGCAGCGTTGAACCATCGGGGGCCGTGAGAGCTTTCTTT	-	-	TRBV29-1	TRBJ1-1
CASSSYSTDTQYF	TGTGCCAGCTCCTCCTATAGCACAGATACGCAGTATTTT	-	once	TRBV28	TRBJ2-3
CSANGDRGASGYTF	TGCAGTGCTAACGGGGACAGAGGGGCATCTGGCTACACCTTC	TRBD1	-	TRBV20-1	TRBJ1-2
CASKENTEAFF	TGCGCCAGCAAGGAGAACACTGAAGCTTTCTTT	-	-	TRBV5-1	TRBJ1-1
CAISGGWGYNEQFF	TGTGCCATCAGTGGCGGCTGGGGGTACAATGAGCAGTTCTTC	-	-	TRBV10-3	TRBJ2-1